Below are 6 T cell receptor beta chains sequenced from a single sample in a study of blood T cell repertoires in COVID-19. Assay: immunoSEQ multiplex PCR; the TCRdb copy retains only in-frame clones and omits some. Of about 200,000 clones listed, 75% to 90% are singletons. Sequenced: PBMCs or T cells enriched from blood (not recorded which). These receptors originate from a woman aged 30 to 39 who had been exposed to COVID-19.

The CDR3 sequence: CATSSGNEQFF. CDR3 coding DNA: TGTGCCACCAGTTCAGGTAATGAGCAGTTCTTC. V is TRBV24-1 and J is TRBJ2-1; no definite D call. The germline V gene encodes CDR1 KGHDR and CDR2 SFDVKD. Trimming removed 6 bases at V and 7 bases at J, with 6 bases between. The CDR3 spans 11 residues.

This chain uses TRBV7-2 with TRBJ2-1; D possibly corresponds to TRBD1 (5 bases). Trimming removed 1 base from V and 3 bases from J, with 13 bases in between. CDR3 length: 16 residues. Germline lookup yields CDR1 SGHTA and CDR2 FQGNSA. The CDR3 DNA sequence: TGTGCCAGCAGCTTAGACGCAGGGTACTTCTACAATGAGCAGTTCTTC. Its protein is CASSLDAGYFYNEQFF. The full variable domain, with the rest looked up from reference TRBV7-2 and TRBJ2-1, is GAGVSQSPSNKVTEKGKDVELRCDPISGHTALYWYRQSLGQGLEFLIYFQGNSAPDKSGLPSDRFSAERTGGSVSTLTIQRTQQEDSAVYLCASSLDAGYFYNEQFFGPGTRLTVL.

The chain couples TRBV12-3 or TRBV12-4 to TRBJ1-2; D gene uncertain. The CDR3 contains 12 residues. Trimming took 8 bases from V and 1 from J, leaving 8 bases between them. This CDR3 reads CASCGDNYGYTF. DNA of the CDR3: TGTGCCAGCTGCGGAGATAACTATGGCTACACCTTC.

The J gene is TRBJ2-1, the V gene TRBV19; 8 bases are shared with TRBD2. Germline CDR1 reads LNHDA; CDR2 reads SQIVND (reference sequence). The V segment lost 4 bases and the J segment 4 bases; nucleotides outside the gene matches: 9. The CDR3 spans 16 residues. The CDR3 nucleotides are TGTGCCAGTAGTACCTGGTGGGCTAGCGGGTACAATGAGCAGTTCTTC. This codes for CASSTWWASGYNEQFF.

J is TRBJ1-2 and V is TRBV7-2, with a possible D match to TRBD1 (5 bases). The CDR3 covers 14 residues. Trimming shortened V by 5 bases and J by 10 bases, and 20 bases separated the two germline ends. Looked up from germline, CDR1 is SGHTA and CDR2 is FQGNSA. In nucleotides, the CDR3 is TGTGCCAGCAGCCCCCAGCGGGCGGGGCGCGTCTACACCTTC. Translating gives CASSPQRAGRVYTF.

This sequence joins TRBV27 and TRBJ1-1; D not certain. This CDR3 is 13 amino acids long. V lost 6 bases, J lost 4 bases, and 12 bases lay in between. Germline CDR1 and CDR2: MNHEY and SMNVEV (reference sequence). This chain's CDR3 is CASSMGGSTEAFF. The CDR3 region has the DNA TGTGCCAGCAGCATGGGAGGGAGCACTGAAGCTTTCTTT.